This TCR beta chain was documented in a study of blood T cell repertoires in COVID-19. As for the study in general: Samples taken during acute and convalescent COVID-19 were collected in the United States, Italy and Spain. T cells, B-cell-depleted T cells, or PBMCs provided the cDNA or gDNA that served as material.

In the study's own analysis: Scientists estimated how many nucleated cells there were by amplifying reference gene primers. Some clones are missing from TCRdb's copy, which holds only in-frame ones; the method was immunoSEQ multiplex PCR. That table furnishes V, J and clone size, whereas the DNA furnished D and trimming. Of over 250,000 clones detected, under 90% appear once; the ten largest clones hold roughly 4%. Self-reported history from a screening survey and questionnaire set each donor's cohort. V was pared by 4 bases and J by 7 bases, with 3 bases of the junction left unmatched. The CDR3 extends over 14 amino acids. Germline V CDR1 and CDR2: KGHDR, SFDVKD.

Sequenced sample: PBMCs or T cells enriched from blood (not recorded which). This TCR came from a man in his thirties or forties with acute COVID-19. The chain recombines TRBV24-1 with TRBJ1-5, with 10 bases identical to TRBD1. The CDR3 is CATSDPGQGQPQHF. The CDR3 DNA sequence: TGTGCCACCAGTGACCCGGGACAGGGGCAGCCCCAGCATTTT.